Following are 31 T cell receptor beta chains from one sample sequenced in a study of blood T cell repertoires in COVID-19. Sequencing was performed with immunoSEQ multiplex PCR; in TCRdb, only in-frame clones are kept and a portion is missing. The sample lists some 150,000 clones; around 89% were seen once. Sequences were obtained from PBMCs or T cells enriched from blood (not recorded which). The receptors come from a woman under 30 who had recovered from COVID-19.

This chain links TRBV13 with TRBJ2-3; 11 nucleotides agree with TRBD1. In germline, CDR1 is PRHDT, CDR2 FYEKMQ (reference sequence). The CDR3 runs 16 residues. V gave up 5 bases and J gave up 3 bases; unmatched junction bases: 7. CDR3 nucleotide sequence: TGTGCCAGCAGCGAGGGACAGGGGGTTTATACAGATACGCAGTATTTT. Its protein is CASSEGQGVYTDTQYF.

The J gene is TRBJ1-1, the V gene TRBV11-2; tentatively, D is TRBD1 (5 bases). V was shortened by 4 bases and J by 3 bases, with 18 bases between the two germline ends. This CDR3 has 16 residues. Germline V gives CDR1 SGHAT, CDR2 FQNNGV. CDR3 sequence (DNA): TGTGCCAGCAGCTCAGGGTCGCGAATAGGGCACACTGAAGCTTTCTTT. This gives the protein CASSSGSRIGHTEAFF.

The V call is TRBV3-1 (or the pseudogene TRBV3-2), the J call TRBJ2-5, with D possibly matching TRBD2 (6 bases). The CDR3 has 13 amino acids. V was cut by 10 bases and J by 5 bases, with 17 bases left in between. The germline CDR1 and CDR2 sequences are LGHDT and YNNKEL (reference sequence). The CDR3 region is CATSIGGMETQYF. CDR3 DNA sequence: TGTGCCACCTCAATTGGGGGGATGGAGACCCAGTACTTC.

The rearrangement joins TRBV5-8 to TRBJ2-3; 7 bases align to TRBD1. Looked up from germline, CDR1 is SGHTS and CDR2 is YDEGEE. This CDR3 has 16 residues. Germline trimming cut 3 bases from V and 5 bases from J; bases unmatched to any gene: 12. CDR3 nucleotides: TGTGCCAGCAGCTCACAGACAGGGACCACGAGAGATACGCAGTATTTT. Amino acid sequence: CASSSQTGTTRDTQYF.

This rearrangement joins TRBV4-1 to TRBJ1-2, with D tentatively TRBD1 (5 bases). The CDR3 is 16 amino acids. Trimming took 1 base from V and 1 from J, leaving 13 bases between them. The germline V gene encodes CDR1 MGHRA and CDR2 YSYEKL. CDR3 protein: CASSQVFKTDNYGYTF. The CDR3 DNA reads as TGCGCCAGCAGCCAAGTGTTTAAGACAGATAACTATGGCTACACCTTC.

The V call is TRBV6-5, the J call TRBJ2-7; 11 bases agree with TRBD1. Trimming at V came to 7 bases and at J to 3 bases, leaving 2 bases not matched to a gene. The CDR3 totals 13 residues. Germline CDR1 MNHEY, CDR2 SVGAGI. The CDR3: CASKGTGGYEQYF. Here the CDR3 DNA reads TGTGCCAGCAAAGGGACAGGGGGCTACGAGCAGTACTTC.

The chain has TRBV11-2 and TRBJ2-7; D is possibly TRBD2 (6 bases). The CDR3 runs to 17 residues. The V gene's germline CDR1 is SGHAT and CDR2 FQNNGV. The germline V and J ends were trimmed by 1 base and 3 bases, with 19 bases remaining between them. Here the CDR3 reads CASSLVEAGVRGYEQYF. CDR3 coding DNA: TGTGCCAGCAGCTTAGTTGAGGCGGGCGTGCGGGGCTACGAGCAGTACTTC. Drawing the rest from reference TRBV11-2 and TRBJ2-7, the complete variable domain is EAGVAQSPRYKIIEKRQSVAFWCNPISGHATLYWYQQILGQGPKLLIQFQNNGVVDDSQLPKDRFSAERLKGVDSTLKIQPAKLEDSAVYLCASSLVEAGVRGYEQYFGPGTRLTVT.

This clone has just one count. This chain uses TRBV5-1 with TRBJ1-2; TRBD1 matches at 9 bases. Germline CDR1 is SGHRS and CDR2 is YFSETQ. With V trimmed by 4 bases and J by 4 bases, 11 bases remained unmatched. The CDR3 covers 16 residues. CDR3 nucleotide sequence: TGCGCCAGCAGCCTTACAATTGACAGGGGGATCTATGGCTACACCTTC. Amino acid sequence: CASSLTIDRGIYGYTF.

The gene calls are TRBV5-1 and TRBJ2-2, with D uncertain. V was shortened by 10 bases and J by 6 bases, with 10 bases between the two germline ends. This CDR3 region has 11 residues. In germline, CDR1 is SGHRS, CDR2 YFSETQ. DNA of the CDR3: TGCGCCTGCCTAGTTGCCGGGGAGCTGTTTTTT. Protein product: CACLVAGELFF. Looking up the rest from reference TRBV5-1 and TRBJ2-2 gives the full variable domain: KAGVTQTPRYLIKTRGQQVTLSCSPISGHRSVSWYQQTPGQGLQFLFEYFSETQRNKGNFPGRFSGRQFSNSRSEMNVSTLELGDSALYLCACLVAGELFFGEGSRLTVL.

This clone was found once. V and J are TRBV28 and TRBJ1-1; no definite D call. The CDR3 loop spans 15 amino acids. V was shortened by 6 bases and J by 5 bases, with 19 bases between the two germline ends. Looked up from germline, CDR1 is MDHEN and CDR2 is SYDVKM. The CDR3 here is CASRRAGSFGTEAFF. For the CDR3, the DNA is TGTGCCAGCAGACGGGCGGGGTCCTTCGGTACTGAAGCTTTCTTT. Complete variable domain (other parts from reference TRBV28 and TRBJ1-1): DVKVTQSSRYLVKRTGEKVFLECVQDMDHENMFWYRQDPGLGLRLIYFSYDVKMKEKGDIPEGYSVSREKKERFSLILESASTNQTSMYLCASRRAGSFGTEAFFGQGTRLTVV.

CDR3 sequence (DNA): TGTGCCAGTTGGACTAGCGGGCGCGAAACCTACAATGAGCAGTTCTTC. Amino acid sequence: CASWTSGRETYNEQFF. The rearrangement links TRBV2 to TRBJ2-1, with 11 bases matching TRBD2. In germline, CDR1 is SNHLY, CDR2 FYNNEI. V gave up 9 bases and J gave up 2 bases; unmatched junction bases: 9. This CDR3 is 16 amino acids long.

The chain is built from TRBV24-1 and TRBJ1-1; D unclear. CDR3 length: 14 residues. Germline lookup yields CDR1 KGHDR and CDR2 SFDVKD. Trimming shortened V by 4 bases and J by 4 bases, and 12 bases separated the two germline ends. The CDR3 loop is CATSDPREGTEAFF. CDR3 nucleotide sequence: TGTGCCACCAGTGACCCGAGGGAGGGCACTGAAGCTTTCTTT.

The V and J genes are TRBV28 and TRBJ2-1, with a possible D match to TRBD2 (7 bases). This CDR3 is built from 15 residues. V dropped 1 base and J dropped 7 bases, with 14 bases sitting between them. Germline CDR1 MDHEN, CDR2 SYDVKM. The CDR3 DNA is TGTGCCAGCAGTTTATTTAGGGGAGGGGGGAATGAGCAGTTCTTC. Translated, it gives CASSLFRGGGNEQFF.

The rearrangement links TRBV5-1 to TRBJ1-1; possibly TRBD1 for D (6 bases). This CDR3 spans 16 amino acids. Germline V lookup: CDR1 SGHRS, CDR2 YFSETQ. Trimming cost V 0 bases and J 1 base, with 13 bases left between them. Written as DNA, the CDR3 is TGCGCCAGCAGCTTGGCCCCTGACAGGAGGAACACTGAAGCTTTCTTT. It translates to CASSLAPDRRNTEAFF.

The chain combines TRBV7-2 with TRBJ2-7; D remains ambiguous. V lost 1 base, J lost 2 bases, and 3 bases lay in between. The CDR3 has 12 amino acids. Germline loops: CDR1 SGHTA, CDR2 FQGNSA. In nucleotides, the CDR3 is TGTGCCAGCAGCTTAGACACCTACGAGCAGTACTTC. Translated: CASSLDTYEQYF.

This clone has a handful of counts. CDR3 DNA sequence: TGTGCCAGCAGTCCCCTAGCGGGAGGGCCTCGCTACGAGCAGTACTTC. Translating it yields CASSPLAGGPRYEQYF. This chain links TRBV27 with TRBJ2-7, with 12 bases lining up with TRBD2. This CDR3 is built from 16 residues. Germline assignment: CDR1 MNHEY and CDR2 SMNVEV (reference sequence). With V trimmed by 5 bases and J by 3 bases, 8 bases remained unmatched.

The CDR3 DNA sequence: TGTGCCAGCAGCTCCCAACCGGGACTAGCTGTATACGAGCAGTACTTC. It codes for CASSSQPGLAVYEQYF. The gene calls are TRBV13 and TRBJ2-7, with TRBD2 matching 9 bases. Germline CDR1 and CDR2: PRHDT and FYEKMQ (reference sequence). This CDR3 has 16 residues. The ends lost 4 bases at V and 4 bases at J; junction bases unmatched: 11.

On this clone: The DNA is left out, because the CDR3 cannot be placed on it with certainty; the CDR3 is given as TCRdb lists it. The chain carries TRBV28 and TRBJ2-7; the table's D call of TRBD1 was not tested on the DNA. The germline V gene has CDR1 MDHEN and CDR2 SYDVKM. The CDR3 sequence runs 13 residues, both termini included. CDR3 residues: CASSFGPGVGQYF.

The genes are TRBV6-1 and TRBJ2-3; no firm D call. Trimming removed 1 base at V and 2 bases at J, with 16 bases between. This CDR3 has 17 residues. Looked up from germline, CDR1 is MNHNS and CDR2 is SASEGT. The CDR3 bases are TGTGCCAGCAGTGAAGGTAATGGGTGGCGGAACACAGATACGCAGTATTTT. Translation: CASSEGNGWRNTDTQYF.

This clone appeared a single time. This chain joins TRBV5-8 and TRBJ2-7, with D possibly TRBD1 on 6 matching bases. The CDR3 contains 15 residues. V was pared by 3 bases and J by 6 bases, with 19 bases between. CDR1 is SGHTS and CDR2 is YDEGEE in the germline V gene. The CDR3 DNA reads TGTGCCAGCAGCTATTCAGGGGTATTAGGAGCCGAGCAGTACTTC. Its protein product is CASSYSGVLGAEQYF.

The chain links TRBV19 to TRBJ1-2; TRBD1 matches 7 bases. The germline V gene encodes CDR1 LNHDA and CDR2 SQIVND (reference sequence). The CDR3 contains 15 residues. J gave up 5 bases and V 2 bases, and 8 bases lay outside the gene matches. CDR3 sequence reads: CASSINWTGRYGYTF. CDR3 nucleotide sequence: TGTGCCAGTAGTATAAACTGGACAGGCCGGTATGGCTACACCTTC.

The genes are TRBV9 and TRBJ2-7; 7 positions agree with TRBD2. Unmatched junction bases numbered 4, after V lost 0 bases and J lost 4 bases. This CDR3 contains 14 residues. Germline V gene lookup returns CDR1 SGDLS and CDR2 YYNGEE. DNA of the CDR3: TGTGCCAGCAGCGTAGGTGGGGGGGAGTACGAGCAGTACTTC. It specifies CASSVGGGEYEQYF.

The chain couples TRBV14 to TRBJ2-2; D ambiguous. Between the trimmed V and J ends, which lost 3 bases and 0 bases, there was a span of 8 bases. Germline loops: CDR1 SGHDN, CDR2 FVKESK. The CDR3 runs 15 residues. The CDR3 loop reads CASSQIGANTGELFF. The CDR3 nucleotides are TGTGCCAGCAGCCAGATAGGAGCGAACACCGGGGAGCTGTTTTTT.

The V call is TRBV5-1, the J call TRBJ2-1; TRBD1 matches at 9 bases. Germline-derived CDR1 and CDR2 are SGHRS and YFSETQ. CDR3 length: 16 amino acids. After removal of 4 bases from V and 8 bases from J, the junction contained 13 bases not matched to a gene. Here the CDR3 reads CASSPPGDRAGYEQFF. In DNA, the CDR3 is TGCGCCAGCAGCCCGCCGGGGGACAGGGCCGGCTATGAGCAGTTCTTC.

This clone was detected a few times. V and J are TRBV29-1 and TRBJ1-1; TRBD1 might be the D (6 bases). This CDR3 has 18 residues. V gave up 6 bases and J gave up 3 bases, with 29 bases separating them. Germline CDR1 is SQVTM and CDR2 is ANQGSEA. The CDR3 DNA follows: TGCAGCGTCCCCAACGAGCAAACAGGGAGGGGTCGGTACACTGAAGCTTTCTTT. Protein: CSVPNEQTGRGRYTEAFF.

The chain recombines TRBV18 with TRBJ2-5; 8 bases fit TRBD2. With 1 base clipped from V and 0 bases from J, the junction kept 4 bases outside the gene matches. Germline V gene sequence: CDR1 KGHSH, CDR2 LQKENI. This CDR3 is 16 amino acids long. The CDR3 DNA follows: TGTGCCAGCTCACCACTATCTAGCGGGTACCAAGAGACCCAGTACTTC. Translation gives CASSPLSSGYQETQYF. Based on the CDR3 plus reference TRBV18 and TRBJ2-5, the full variable domain is NAGVMQNPRHLVRRRGQEARLRCSPMKGHSHVYWYRQLPEEGLKFMVYLQKENIIDESGMPKERFSAEFPKEGPSILRIQQVVRGDSAAYFCASSPLSSGYQETQYFGPGTRLLVL.

The chain links TRBV27 to TRBJ2-7, with 14 bases matching TRBD2. The length of the CDR3 is 17 residues. CDR1 is MNHEY, CDR2 SMNVEV, per germline (reference sequence). Trimming at V came to 3 bases and at J to 6 bases, leaving 10 bases not matched to a gene. CDR3 in amino acids: CASSLRVGTSGSSEQYF. The CDR3 nucleotides read TGTGCCAGCAGTTTGAGGGTGGGGACTAGCGGGAGCAGCGAGCAGTACTTC.

This chain links TRBV10-3 with TRBJ1-1; TRBD1 matches at 8 bases. CDR1 and CDR2 (germline): ENHRY, SYGVKD. V was pared by 6 bases and J by 3 bases, with 12 bases of the junction left unmatched. The CDR3 is 16 amino acids. CDR3 DNA: TGTGCCATCAGGGGTGGAAGCGGACAGGGAGACACTGAAGCTTTCTTT. Protein product: CAIRGGSGQGDTEAFF.

The chain couples TRBV19 to TRBJ2-5, with TRBD1 identical over 10 bases. Germline CDR1 is LNHDA and CDR2 is SQIVND (reference sequence). V lost 6 bases, J lost 4 bases, and 8 bases stayed unmatched. The CDR3 is made up of 15 amino acids. CDR3 sequence: CASRAGQGEGETQYF. CDR3 nucleotide sequence: TGTGCCAGTAGGGCTGGACAGGGGGAAGGAGAGACCCAGTACTTC.

This clone came up once. This chain links TRBV2 with TRBJ2-1; D might be TRBD1 (7 bases). Germline V gives CDR1 SNHLY, CDR2 FYNNEI. With 4 bases removed from V and 7 bases from J, the gap between germline ends came to 14 bases. The CDR3 contains 14 residues. CDR3: CASSGVRGRNEQFF. In DNA, the CDR3 is TGTGCCAGCAGTGGGGTCAGGGGGAGGAATGAGCAGTTCTTC.

The rearrangement links TRBV6-5 to TRBJ1-2, with 9 positions matching TRBD1. CDR3 length equals 14 residues. J lost 8 bases, V lost 6 bases, and 10 bases had no gene match. CDR1 and CDR2 (germline): MNHEY, SVGAGI. This CDR3 reads CASRDRDREWGYTF. CDR3 DNA: TGTGCCAGCAGGGACCGGGACAGGGAGTGGGGCTACACCTTC.